The clone carrying this T cell receptor beta chain appeared a single time. The antigen is undetermined. From germline, CDR1 is LNHDA and CDR2 SQIVND (reference sequence). Trimming cost V 8 bases and J 5 bases, with 15 bases left between them. This CDR3 has 13 residues. Regarding time point: baseline, week 1 (first vaccination visit). The treatment is: pre-vaccination baseline after standard-of-care therapy. Donor tumors were new WHO grade 3 or 4 IDH1-mutant, ATRX-lost astrocytomas. The data originate from a study of a mutant IDH1 vaccine in newly diagnosed glioma. Study overall: Mean patient age was roughly 43 years; 62.5% were male and about 40% female. Antecedent treatment encompassed radiotherapy, temozolomide, or their combination; the majority received both.

Profiling relied on immunoSEQ multiplex PCR, and the TCRdb table lists in-frame clones only, not all of them. The sample consists of about 34,000 clones, about 80% of them appearing once. General observations from the study: The authors found pseudoprogression apparently unrelated to changes in top peripheral T cell clonotypes.

The TCR comes from a man aged 50-59 years with glioma. Some clones in this sample may be carry-over from other donors' samples. The genes are TRBV19 and TRBJ1-2; D uncertain. Sequences were derived from peripheral blood mononuclear cells (PBMCs), sampled from a glioma patient treated with radiotherapy, temozolomide or both. In DNA form, the CDR3 reads TGTGCCAGTTCTACCGAGAGGCAGTATGGCTACACCTTC. It is translated as CASSTERQYGYTF.